A selection of T cell receptor beta chains follows, all from one sample in a study of prognosis after radiotherapy for stage I lung cancer. TCRdb itself ran the multiplex PCR reads through MiXCR, one entry per CDR3 protein. This sample yields around 19,000 distinct CDR3 sequences, of which approximately 46% are seen a single time; around a third belongs to the top ten. Source: PBMCs, taken before or after stereotactic body radiation therapy (not recorded which). The receptors were sampled from a donor aged 50 or older with non-small cell lung cancer. The CDR3 runs from the conserved cysteine through the conserved F or W. The order of the fields is CDR3 length, D gene, clone size, J gene, V gene, CDR3 DNA, CDR3 protein. D genes are given only for firm matches. The size of a clone is reported for some rows only, either as once, few or many, or as a class for expanded clones.

>14|.|.|TRBJ1-1|TRBV9
TGTGCCAGCAGCGTAGTCATGGGCAACACTGAAGCTTTCTTT
CASSVVMGNTEAFF
>16|TRBD1|once|TRBJ1-3|TRBV7-2
TGTGCCAGCAGCTATTCCGGGACAGGGGCGGGAAACACCATATATTTT
CASSYSGTGAGNTIYF
>15|.|.|TRBJ2-2|TRBV5-1
TGCGCCAGCAGCTTGGTGGCGGGAATCACCGGGGAGCTGTTTTTT
CASSLVAGITGELFF
>14|.|many|TRBJ1-5|TRBV19
TGTGCCAGTAGTATAGAGGGCCTGGGGCAGCCCCAGCATTTT
CASSIEGLGQPQHF
>15|.|medium-sized|TRBJ2-7|TRBV11-3
TGTGCCAGCAGCTTAGGAGGAATGGGGGGCTACGAGCAGTACTTC
CASSLGGMGGYEQYF
>15|TRBD1|.|TRBJ1-2|TRBV6-2/TRBV6-3
TGTGCCAGCAAGAAGGGCGACAGGGCTACTTCTGGCTACACCTTC
CASKKGDRATSGYTF
>12|.|.|TRBJ2-1|TRBV20-1
TGCAGTGCTAGAGGTAGCGGTGTTGATCAGTTCTTC
CSARGSGVDQFF
>14|.|.|TRBJ1-2|TRBV19
TGTGCCAGTAAGCCAGGCTGGCCCGACTATGGCTACAACTTC
CASKPGWPDYGYNF
>13|TRBD1|once|TRBJ1-2|TRBV19
TGTGCCAGTAGCCCGACAGGGGAGCGCGGCTACACCTTC
CASSPTGERGYTF
>16|.|.|TRBJ2-1|TRBV12-3/TRBV12-4
TGTGCCAGCAGTTTTCTGGCGGGACCCCGCATTAGTGAGCAGTTCTTC
CASSFLAGPRISEQFF
>16|TRBD1|.|TRBJ1-2|TRBV19
TGTGCCAGTAGTCCGAGGACAGGGGAGACTAACTATGGCTACACCTTC
CASSPRTGETNYGYTF
>13|.|.|TRBJ2-2|TRBV19
TGTGCCAGTATAAACGCGAACACCGGGCAGCTGTTTTTT
CASINANTGQLFF
>13|.|many|TRBJ1-2|TRBV29-1
TGCAGCGTTCTGGAGTGGAGGGTGGATGGCTACACCTTC
CSVLEWRVDGYTF
>15|.|medium-sized|TRBJ2-7|TRBV6-1
TGTGCCAGCAGTGAAGGCCAGCCAGGGCGCTACGAGCAGTACTTC
CASSEGQPGRYEQYF
>12|.|many|TRBJ2-7|TRBV19
TGTGCCAGTAGTTCGGGGATCTACGAGCAGTACTTC
CASSSGIYEQYF
>15|.|many|TRBJ1-2|TRBV19
TGTGCCAGTAGTCCAAGGACTGAAAATAACTATGGCTACACCTTC
CASSPRTENNYGYTF
>15|.|many|TRBJ2-3|TRBV18
TGTGCCAGCTCACCAGGCGCTAAAAAGGTTGATACGCAGTATTTT
CASSPGAKKVDTQYF